This T cell receptor (beta chain) derives from a study of cytomegalovirus exposure and HLA in healthy donors. The PCR employed 60 Vbeta primers together with 13 Jbeta primers. Only in-frame clones appear in the TCRdb table, and some are missing; sequencing was by immunoSEQ multiplex PCR. This sample has approximately 86,000 clones, with less than 85% found just once. Findings and caveats of the study: HLA allele associations emerged for 17,000 or so TCR beta sequences in a later analysis, at 0.05 false discovery rate.

The CDR3 extends over 13 amino acids. The ends were cut back, 4 bases at V and 4 bases at J, with 10 bases in the middle. Germline lookup yields CDR1 MNHNY and CDR2 SVGAGI (reference sequence). The table lists this clone with a few counts. Its antigen is not known. The rearrangement uses TRBV6-6 and TRBJ2-5; possible D gene TRBD2, 5 bases. Sequenced: PBMCs. The sequence came from a man aged 40-49 years in good health and CMV-seropositive. CDR3 residues: CASSFGESETQYF. For the CDR3, the DNA is TGTGCCAGCAGTTTCGGGGAATCAGAGACCCAGTACTTC.